This entry is about one T cell receptor (beta chain). Its antigen is not known. Other DNA sequences within the sample encode an identical CDR3. V was trimmed by 3 bases and J by 0 bases, leaving 6 bases between them. From germline, CDR1 is LNHDA and CDR2 SQIVND (reference sequence). This CDR3 is built from 14 residues. This sample is part of a study of shared clonotypes between healthy human individuals. Study-wide findings and caveats: The genetic and exposure-history diversity represented was limited by few donors. Shared clonotypes across all four donors exceeded non-shared ones in generation probability.

Adult Caucasians living in Nashville, Tennessee made up all of the donors. Deep-level assay runs were performed. Profiling relied on immunoSEQ multiplex PCR, and the TCRdb table lists in-frame clones only, not all of them. The repertoire holds 2 million to 2.5 million clones, with around 90% as singletons. The TCR sequence derives from a man aged 18-30 years in good health. Some clones in this sample may be carry-over from other donors' samples. The chain joins TRBV19 to TRBJ2-1; D perhaps matches TRBD2 (6 bases). Sequencing was performed on naive CD4+ T cells from PBMCs. Documented subset: CD45RA+ positively selected. The CDR3 bases are TGTGCCAGTAGTATGGGGGGCTCCTACAATGAGCAGTTCTTC. Translated, it gives CASSMGGSYNEQFF.